What follows are 32 T cell receptor beta chains derived from one specimen sequenced in a study of blood T cell repertoires in COVID-19. Produced via immunoSEQ multiplex PCR; TCRdb's table is partial and in-frame only. The sample contains about 300,000 clones, roughly 89% of which appear only once. Sequenced material: PBMCs or T cells enriched from blood (not recorded which). The receptors were gathered from a woman between 50 and 59 years old who had been exposed to COVID-19.

V gene TRBV19 combines with J gene TRBJ2-7; 8 positions match TRBD1. The germline V gene encodes CDR1 LNHDA and CDR2 SQIVND (reference sequence). V shed 3 bases and J 7 bases; nucleotides not matched to a gene: 8. The CDR3 totals 14 residues. CDR3 residues: CASSISQGAWEQYF. The CDR3 coding sequence is TGTGCCAGTAGTATCTCGCAGGGGGCTTGGGAGCAGTACTTC. The full variable domain, its missing parts supplied by reference TRBV19 and TRBJ2-7, is DGGITQSPKYLFRKEGQNVTLSCEQNLNHDAMYWYRQDPGQGLRLIYYSQIVNDFQKGDIAEGYSVSREKKESFPLTVTSAQKNPTAFYLCASSISQGAWEQYFGPGTRLTVT.

The rearrangement joins TRBV7-9 to TRBJ1-2; weak D call: TRBD1 (5 bases). The germline V and J ends were trimmed by 4 bases and 3 bases, with 15 bases remaining between them. Germline V gene sequence: CDR1 SEHNR, CDR2 FQNEAQ (reference sequence). This CDR3 has 15 residues. This CDR3 is CASSSGPNADYGYTF. The CDR3, as DNA: TGTGCCAGCAGCTCAGGGCCCAACGCGGACTATGGCTACACCTTC.

V gene TRBV11-2 combines with J gene TRBJ2-7; D is possibly TRBD2 (5 bases). Germline V gives CDR1 SGHAT, CDR2 FQNNGV. V lost 5 bases, J lost 1 base, and 12 bases lay in between. This CDR3 region has 14 residues. CDR3 sequence: CASSPGRGSYEQYF. The CDR3, as DNA: TGTGCCAGCAGCCCCGGACGGGGATCCTACGAGCAGTACTTC.

This chain joins TRBV4-1 and TRBJ1-5, with D maybe TRBD1 (6 bases). Trimming cost V 1 base and J 4 bases, with 14 bases left between them. Germline V CDR1 and CDR2: MGHRA, YSYEKL. The CDR3 contains 16 residues. Here the CDR3 reads CASSQGGTDRNQPQHF. DNA of the CDR3: TGCGCCAGCAGCCAAGGTGGAACGGACAGAAATCAGCCCCAGCATTTT.

In its sample, this clone was seen once. The chain combines TRBV4-1 with TRBJ2-7; TRBD1 is a possible D gene (6 bases). There are 14 residues in the CDR3. V lost 5 bases and J 1 base, leaving 12 bases between the germline ends. Germline V gene lookup returns CDR1 MGHRA and CDR2 YSYEKL. CDR3 nucleotide sequence: TGCGCCAGCAGCACCACAGGGAAGTCCTACGAGCAGTACTTC. Encoded protein: CASSTTGKSYEQYF.

This clone was counted once. The chain recombines TRBV28 with TRBJ2-1; 7 bases are shared with TRBD2. The CDR3 spans 21 residues. V dropped 1 base and J dropped 0; count of bases not matched to a gene: 18. Per the germline V gene, CDR1 is MDHEN and CDR2 is SYDVKM. The CDR3 DNA sequence: TGTGCCAGCAGTTTATCAAACCCCTGGGTCCCTACGGGGGGCTCCTACAATGAGCAGTTCTTC. Protein: CASSLSNPWVPTGGSYNEQFF.

The chain has TRBV9 and TRBJ1-2; 10 nucleotides agree with TRBD1. V lost 6 bases and J lost 2; bases outside the gene matches: 10. Per germline, CDR1 SGDLS and CDR2 YYNGEE. This CDR3 has 16 residues. The chain's CDR3 is CASTPGQGLINYGYTF. The CDR3, as DNA: TGTGCCAGCACACCGGGACAGGGGTTGATAAACTATGGCTACACCTTC.

CDR3 DNA: TGTGCCAGCAGACTAGCGGGGCTGATTGAGCAGTTCTTC. Protein: CASRLAGLIEQFF. The chain joins TRBV12-3 or TRBV12-4 to TRBJ2-1; 10 nucleotides agree with TRBD2. This CDR3 has 13 residues. V lost 6 bases and J lost 9; bases outside the gene matches: 5.

This chain's CDR3 is CASKVGGTPLHF. For the CDR3, the DNA is TGTGCCAGCAAGGTAGGGGGAACACCCCTCCACTTT. The gene calls are TRBV13 and TRBJ1-6; D perhaps matches TRBD1 (6 bases). This CDR3 has 12 residues. V lost 7 bases to trimming and J lost 11 bases, with 12 bases between them. Germline V CDR1 and CDR2: PRHDT, FYEKMQ (reference sequence).

The chain has TRBV5-4 and TRBJ1-6; 10 positions match TRBD1. The V gene end was trimmed by 6 bases and the J gene end by 7 bases; junction bases not matched to a gene: 7. The CDR3 is made up of 15 amino acids. The germline CDR1 and CDR2 sequences are SGHNT and YYREEE (reference sequence). The CDR3 protein is CASNRTGGGNSPLHF. CDR3 nucleotide sequence: TGTGCCAGCAACCGGACAGGGGGTGGGAATTCACCCCTCCACTTT.

The CDR3 DNA sequence: TGTGCCAGTAGTCAGTCTCAGGGAAAGGCTACTGGAAACACCATATATTTT. This encodes CASSQSQGKATGNTIYF. J is TRBJ1-3 and V is TRBV19; perhaps TRBD1 as D (5 bases). The germline CDR1 and CDR2 sequences are LNHDA and SQIVND (reference sequence). The ends were cut back, 5 bases at V and 2 bases at J, with 19 bases in the middle. CDR3 length: 17 amino acids.

The V gene is TRBV7-2, the J gene TRBJ2-3, with 11 nucleotides matching TRBD2. This CDR3 region has 15 residues. CDR1 and CDR2 (germline): SGHTA, FQGNSA. The trim removed 4 bases at V and 5 bases at J, leaving 5 bases unmatched. This CDR3 reads CASSSRSGGEDTQYF. In DNA form, the CDR3 reads TGTGCCAGCAGCTCACGTAGCGGGGGGGAAGATACGCAGTATTTT.

The chain has TRBV19 and TRBJ2-7, with TRBD1 identical over 10 bases. CDR1 and CDR2 (germline): LNHDA, SQIVND (reference sequence). The CDR3 runs 14 residues. V was pared by 6 bases and J by 2 bases, with 4 bases of the junction left unmatched. CDR3 DNA sequence: TGTGCCAGTAGCCCCGGGACAGGGGCCTACGAGCAGTACTTC. It encodes CASSPGTGAYEQYF.

The J gene is TRBJ1-2, the V gene TRBV10-3; TRBD1 is a possible D gene (5 bases). This CDR3 is 13 amino acids long. V gave up 6 bases and J gave up 2 bases, with 10 bases separating them. Germline CDR1 ENHRY, CDR2 SYGVKD. CDR3 residues: CAISPTENYGYTF. The DNA of the CDR3 is TGTGCCATCAGCCCGACAGAAAACTATGGCTACACCTTC.

The rearrangement uses TRBV28 and TRBJ1-1; weak D call: TRBD1 (6 bases). CDR3 size: 15 residues. Germline CDR1 MDHEN, CDR2 SYDVKM. Trimming cost V 5 bases and J 0 bases, with 13 bases left between them. DNA for the CDR3: TGTGCCAGCAGTCCGAATACAGGGTTGAACACTGAAGCTTTCTTT. Its protein product is CASSPNTGLNTEAFF. The full variable domain, rest sourced from reference TRBV28 and TRBJ1-1, is DVKVTQSSRYLVKRTGEKVFLECVQDMDHENMFWYRQDPGLGLRLIYFSYDVKMKEKGDIPEGYSVSREKKERFSLILESASTNQTSMYLCASSPNTGLNTEAFFGQGTRLTVV.

The rearrangement links TRBV27 to TRBJ2-7; 10 nucleotides line up with TRBD1. This CDR3 is 15 amino acids long. V lost 3 bases, J lost 7 bases, and 9 bases stayed unmatched. The germline V gene encodes CDR1 MNHEY and CDR2 SMNVEV (reference sequence). The CDR3 sequence is CASSFSGTGAKEQYF. The CDR3, as DNA: TGTGCCAGCAGTTTTTCCGGGACAGGGGCGAAGGAGCAGTACTTC.

The rearrangement links TRBV18 to TRBJ1-1; TRBD1 matches at 8 bases. The CDR3 is 14 amino acids. Germline values: CDR1 KGHSH, CDR2 LQKENI. Trimming cost V 2 bases and J 6 bases; bases outside gene matches: 5. CDR3: CASSPMTGVSEAFF. CDR3 bases: TGTGCCAGCTCACCAATGACAGGGGTCTCTGAAGCTTTCTTT.

J is TRBJ2-7 and V is TRBV5-6, with unresolved D. The CDR3 loop spans 15 amino acids. Deletions cut 3 bases from V and 2 bases from J, with 15 bases between. Germline V gives CDR1 SGHDT, CDR2 YYEEEE. The CDR3 region is CASSSEVGRTYEQYF. CDR3 nucleotides: TGTGCCAGCAGCTCCGAAGTAGGCAGGACCTACGAGCAGTACTTC.

This chain links TRBV19 with TRBJ1-5; 9 nucleotides match TRBD1. The germline V gene encodes CDR1 LNHDA and CDR2 SQIVND (reference sequence). Trimming cost V 10 bases and J 2 bases; bases outside gene matches: 12. This CDR3 contains 16 residues. CDR3: CATHPGTGYGNQPQHF. CDR3 bases: TGTGCCACCCACCCCGGGACAGGGTACGGCAATCAGCCCCAGCATTTT.

The chain joins TRBV7-6 to TRBJ2-3; 8 bases map to TRBD2. The CDR3 is 17 residues long. The V segment lost 3 bases and the J segment 1 base; nucleotides outside the gene matches: 9. Per germline, CDR1 SGHVS and CDR2 FNYEAQ. The CDR3 DNA follows: TGTGCCAGCAGCTTGGGTATCGGGGGGGAAGGCACAGATACGCAGTATTTT. Translating it yields CASSLGIGGEGTDTQYF.

The chain uses TRBV28 and TRBJ1-5, with 7 bases that match TRBD1. With V trimmed by 3 bases and J by 7 bases, 9 bases remained unmatched. CDR3 size: 15 residues. CDR1 is MDHEN and CDR2 is SYDVKM in the germline V gene. The CDR3 sequence is CASSFSAGGRQPQHF. The DNA of the CDR3 is TGTGCCAGCAGTTTCTCAGCAGGGGGGAGGCAGCCCCAGCATTTT.

The CDR3 DNA is TGTGCCAGCAGTGATTTTTCAGGGAAGCAGTACTTC. As protein: CASSDFSGKQYF. The chain couples TRBV2 to TRBJ2-7, with a tentative D call TRBD1 (5 bases). Between the trimmed V and J ends, which lost 3 bases and 8 bases, there was a span of 11 bases. The CDR3 length is 12 residues. Germline CDR1 and CDR2: SNHLY and FYNNEI.

The rearrangement links TRBV20-1 to TRBJ1-1; D not resolved. V shed 5 bases and J shed 3 bases, with 7 bases lying between them. The CDR3 loop spans 11 amino acids. From germline, CDR1 is DFQATT and CDR2 SNEGSKA (reference sequence). CDR3 residues: CSAWEYTEAFF. CDR3 bases: TGCAGTGCTTGGGAGTACACTGAAGCTTTCTTT.

The chain is built from TRBV16 and TRBJ2-2; perhaps TRBD2 as D (5 bases). Germline V CDR1 and CDR2: KGHSY, FQNENV. Trimming shortened V by 2 bases and J by 4 bases, and 11 bases separated the two germline ends. CDR3 size: 15 residues. In DNA, the CDR3 is TGTGCCAGCAGCCAAGGAGGTCGCGGCACCGGGGAGCTGTTTTTT. Amino acid sequence: CASSQGGRGTGELFF.

The J gene is TRBJ1-1, the V gene TRBV21-1; the table's D call, TRBD1, has no DNA check behind it. TRBV21-1 is classified as a pseudogene. CDR3 size: 16 residues. The CDR3 spells CASSKDRSIMNTEAFF. In DNA, the CDR3 is TGTGCCAGCAGCAAAGACAGGAGCATCATGAACACTGAAGCTTTCTTT.

As DNA, the CDR3 is TGCGCCAGCAGCTTGGACCAGGGTGAAGCTTTCTTT. Its translation: CASSLDQGEAFF. The V and J genes are TRBV5-1 and TRBJ1-1, with TRBD1 as a possible D gene (5 bases). The V end lost 0 bases, the J end lost 7 bases, and 7 bases lay between the germline ends. In germline, CDR1 is SGHRS, CDR2 YFSETQ. CDR3 length: 12 residues.

The genes are TRBV7-2 and TRBJ2-5; 11 bases line up with TRBD2. This CDR3 has 17 amino acids. The V and J ends lost 0 bases and 2 bases, in that order; junction bases with no gene match: 5. From germline, CDR1 is SGHTA and CDR2 FQGNSA. Written as DNA, the CDR3 is TGTGCCAGCAGCTTAGCTCACCTAGCGGGGGGACAAGAGACCCAGTACTTC. It encodes CASSLAHLAGGQETQYF.

The rearrangement uses TRBV5-4 and TRBJ2-2; no definite D call. This CDR3 spans 16 amino acids. The V and J ends lost 0 bases and 5 bases respectively, with 14 bases between them. Germline CDR1 SGHNT, CDR2 YYREEE (reference sequence). The CDR3 region has the DNA TGTGCCAGCAGCTTGGATCCTAATACCGAAACCGGGGAGCTGTTTTTT. This sequence encodes CASSLDPNTETGELFF.

This chain connects TRBV14 to TRBJ1-6, with unresolved D. CDR3 length: 14 residues. Germline V gene data show CDR1 as SGHDN and CDR2 as FVKESK. V lost 9 bases and J lost 1, with 10 bases in between. CDR3 in amino acids: CARVGGSYNSPLHF. The CDR3 DNA reads as TGTGCCAGGGTCGGAGGGTCCTATAATTCACCCCTCCACTTT.

The chain joins TRBV7-2 to TRBJ2-3; D not resolved. Germline CDR1 SGHTA, CDR2 FQGNSA. Trimming left V 6 bases short and J 6 bases short, with 10 bases between. The CDR3 contains 12 residues. Here the CDR3 DNA reads TGTGCCAGCAGGGGCGCAGCCGATACGCAGTATTTT. As protein: CASRGAADTQYF. Supplemented by reference TRBV7-2 and TRBJ2-3, the full variable domain reads GAGVSQSPSNKVTEKGKDVELRCDPISGHTALYWYRQSLGQGLEFLIYFQGNSAPDKSGLPSDRFSAERTGGSVSTLTIQRTQQEDSAVYLCASRGAADTQYFGPGTRLTVL.

This clone showed up just once. The chain uses TRBV27 and TRBJ2-1; D call uncertain. CDR3 size: 15 residues. In germline, CDR1 is MNHEY, CDR2 SMNVEV (reference sequence). The V and J ends lost 0 bases and 4 bases respectively, with 10 bases between them. The CDR3 bases are TGTGCCAGCAGTTTATCGGCAGATTTATACAATGAGCAGTTCTTC. It codes for CASSLSADLYNEQFF.

This clone was detected only once. This chain links TRBV5-6 with TRBJ1-1; 8 bases match TRBD1. V lost 3 bases to trimming and J lost 4 bases; unmatched junction nucleotides: 5. This CDR3 is 14 amino acids long. CDR1 and CDR2 (germline): SGHDT, YYEEEE. The CDR3 DNA reads as TGTGCCAGCAGCTACCGGGACAGGACCACTGAAGCTTTCTTT. Protein product: CASSYRDRTTEAFF.